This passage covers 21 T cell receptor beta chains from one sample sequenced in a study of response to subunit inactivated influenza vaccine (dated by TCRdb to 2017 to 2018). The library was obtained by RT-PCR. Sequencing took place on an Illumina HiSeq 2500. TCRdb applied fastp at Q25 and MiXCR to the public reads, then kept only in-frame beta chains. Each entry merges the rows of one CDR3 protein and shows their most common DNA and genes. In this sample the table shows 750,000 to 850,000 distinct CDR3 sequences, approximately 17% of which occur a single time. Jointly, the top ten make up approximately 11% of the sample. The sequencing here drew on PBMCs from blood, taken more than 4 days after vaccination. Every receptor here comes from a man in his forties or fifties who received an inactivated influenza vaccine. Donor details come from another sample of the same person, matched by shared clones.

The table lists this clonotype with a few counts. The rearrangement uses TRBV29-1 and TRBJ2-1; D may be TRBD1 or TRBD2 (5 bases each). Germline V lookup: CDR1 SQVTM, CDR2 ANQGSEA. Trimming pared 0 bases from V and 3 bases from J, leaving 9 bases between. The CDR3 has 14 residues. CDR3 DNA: TGCAGCGTTGAAGAGGGGGTTAACTACAATGAGCAGTTCTTC. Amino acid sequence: CSVEEGVNYNEQFF.

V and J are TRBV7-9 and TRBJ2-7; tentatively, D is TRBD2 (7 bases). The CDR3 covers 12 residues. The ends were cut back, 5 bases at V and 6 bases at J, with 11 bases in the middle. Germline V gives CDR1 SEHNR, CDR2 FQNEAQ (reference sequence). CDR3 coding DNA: TGTGCCAGCAGCACGGGGGGCCTCGAGCAGTACTTC. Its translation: CASSTGGLEQYF.

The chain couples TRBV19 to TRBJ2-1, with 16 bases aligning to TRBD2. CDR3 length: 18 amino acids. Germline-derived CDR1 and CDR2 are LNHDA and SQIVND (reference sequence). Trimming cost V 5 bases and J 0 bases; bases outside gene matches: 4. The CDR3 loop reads CASSPGTSGRVSYNEQFF. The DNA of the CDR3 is TGTGCCAGTAGTCCCGGGACTAGCGGGAGGGTCTCCTACAATGAGCAGTTCTTC.

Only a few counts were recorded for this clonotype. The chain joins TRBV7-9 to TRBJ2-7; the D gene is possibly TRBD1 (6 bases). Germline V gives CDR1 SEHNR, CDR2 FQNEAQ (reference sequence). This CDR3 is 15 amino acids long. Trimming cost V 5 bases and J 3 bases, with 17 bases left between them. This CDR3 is CASSLARDTRYEQYF. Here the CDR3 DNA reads TGTGCCAGCAGCCTCGCCCGGGACACACGCTACGAGCAGTACTTC.

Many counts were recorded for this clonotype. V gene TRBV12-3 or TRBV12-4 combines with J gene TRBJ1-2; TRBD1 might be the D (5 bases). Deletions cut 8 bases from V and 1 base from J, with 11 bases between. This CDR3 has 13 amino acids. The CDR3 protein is CASRQQNNYGYTF. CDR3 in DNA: TGTGCCAGCCGACAGCAGAATAACTATGGCTACACCTTC.

CDR3 sequence reads: CASSLGLGQFF. The CDR3 DNA sequence: TGTGCCAGCAGTTTGGGTTTAGGGCAGTTCTTC. This chain links TRBV12-3 or TRBV12-4 with TRBJ2-1, with D unclear. CDR3 length: 11 residues. Trimming removed 3 bases from V and 12 bases from J, with 9 bases in between.

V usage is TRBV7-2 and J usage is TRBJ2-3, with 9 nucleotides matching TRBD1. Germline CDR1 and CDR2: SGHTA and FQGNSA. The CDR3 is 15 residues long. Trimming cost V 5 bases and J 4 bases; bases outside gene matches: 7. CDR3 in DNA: TGTGCCAGCAGCCCTAGGGACAGGGTGGCAGATACGCAGTATTTT. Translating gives CASSPRDRVADTQYF.

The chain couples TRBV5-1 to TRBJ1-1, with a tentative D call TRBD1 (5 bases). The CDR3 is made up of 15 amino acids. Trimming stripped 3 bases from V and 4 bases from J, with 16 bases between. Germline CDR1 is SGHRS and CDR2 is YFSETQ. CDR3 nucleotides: TGCGCCAGCAGCTCCAGGGTATCTGGGACCACTGAAGCTTTCTTT. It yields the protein CASSSRVSGTTEAFF.

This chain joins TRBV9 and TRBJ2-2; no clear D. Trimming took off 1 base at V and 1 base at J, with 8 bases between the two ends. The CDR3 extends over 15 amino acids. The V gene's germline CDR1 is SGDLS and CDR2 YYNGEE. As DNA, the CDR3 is TGTGCCAGCAGCGTACTCGGCGAGAACACCGGGGAGCTGTTTTTT. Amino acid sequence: CASSVLGENTGELFF.

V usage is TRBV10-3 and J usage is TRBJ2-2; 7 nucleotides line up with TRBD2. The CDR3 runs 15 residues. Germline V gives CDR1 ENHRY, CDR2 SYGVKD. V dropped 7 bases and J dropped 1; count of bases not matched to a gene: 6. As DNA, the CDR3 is TGTGCCATCACCTCCCTAGCGGAGAACACCGGGGAGCTGTTTTTT. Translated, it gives CAITSLAENTGELFF.

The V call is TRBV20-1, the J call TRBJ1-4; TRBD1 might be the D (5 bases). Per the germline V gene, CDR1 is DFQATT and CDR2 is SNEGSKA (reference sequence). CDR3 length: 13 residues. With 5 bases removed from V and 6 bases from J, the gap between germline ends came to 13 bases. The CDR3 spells CSAGKRGDEKLFF. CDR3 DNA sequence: TGCAGTGCTGGAAAGAGAGGGGATGAAAAACTGTTTTTT.

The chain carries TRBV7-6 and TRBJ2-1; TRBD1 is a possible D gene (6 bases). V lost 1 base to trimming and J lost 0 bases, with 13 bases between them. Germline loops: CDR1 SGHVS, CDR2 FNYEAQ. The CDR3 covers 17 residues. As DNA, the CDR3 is TGTGCCAGCAGCTTAGTCCCGACAGGCAGCTCCTACAATGAGCAGTTCTTC. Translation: CASSLVPTGSSYNEQFF.

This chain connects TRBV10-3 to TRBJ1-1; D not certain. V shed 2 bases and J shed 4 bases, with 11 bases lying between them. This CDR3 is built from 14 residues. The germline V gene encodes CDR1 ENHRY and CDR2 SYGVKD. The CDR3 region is CAISEGSGSTEAFF. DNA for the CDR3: TGTGCCATCAGTGAGGGGTCCGGGAGCACTGAAGCTTTCTTT.

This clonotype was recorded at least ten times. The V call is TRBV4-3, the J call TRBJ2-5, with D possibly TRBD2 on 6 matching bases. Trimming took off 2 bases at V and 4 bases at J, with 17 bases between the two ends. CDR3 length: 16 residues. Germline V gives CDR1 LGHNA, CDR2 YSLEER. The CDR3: CASSQNRGGSVETQYF. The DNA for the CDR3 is TGCGCCAGCAGCCAAAATAGGGGAGGATCCGTAGAGACCCAGTACTTC.

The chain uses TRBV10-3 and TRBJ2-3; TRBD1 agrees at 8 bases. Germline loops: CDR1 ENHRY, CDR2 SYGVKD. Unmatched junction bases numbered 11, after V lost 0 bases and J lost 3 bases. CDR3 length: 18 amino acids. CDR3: CAISESWTGKVGTDTQYF. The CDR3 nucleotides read TGTGCCATCAGTGAGTCTTGGACAGGGAAAGTAGGGACAGATACGCAGTATTTT.

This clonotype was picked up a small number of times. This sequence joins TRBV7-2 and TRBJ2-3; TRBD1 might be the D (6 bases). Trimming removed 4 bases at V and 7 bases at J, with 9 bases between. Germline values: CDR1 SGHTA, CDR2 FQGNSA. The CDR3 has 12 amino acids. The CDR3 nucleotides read TGTGCCAGCAGCTCCACAGGGTATACGCAGTATTTT. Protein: CASSSTGYTQYF.

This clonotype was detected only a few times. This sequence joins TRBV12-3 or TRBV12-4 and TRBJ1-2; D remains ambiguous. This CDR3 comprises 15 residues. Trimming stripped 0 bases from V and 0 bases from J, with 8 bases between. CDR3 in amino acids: CASSLAYRANYGYTF. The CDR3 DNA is TGTGCCAGCAGTTTAGCTTACCGGGCTAACTATGGCTACACCTTC.

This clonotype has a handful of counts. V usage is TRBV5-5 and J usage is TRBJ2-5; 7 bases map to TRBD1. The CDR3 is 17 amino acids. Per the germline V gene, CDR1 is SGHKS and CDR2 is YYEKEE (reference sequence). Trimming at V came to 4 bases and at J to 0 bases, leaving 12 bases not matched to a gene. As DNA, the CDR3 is TGTGCCAGCAGCCGAAGAGGGGGCGACAGGTACCAAGAGACCCAGTACTTC. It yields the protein CASSRRGGDRYQETQYF.

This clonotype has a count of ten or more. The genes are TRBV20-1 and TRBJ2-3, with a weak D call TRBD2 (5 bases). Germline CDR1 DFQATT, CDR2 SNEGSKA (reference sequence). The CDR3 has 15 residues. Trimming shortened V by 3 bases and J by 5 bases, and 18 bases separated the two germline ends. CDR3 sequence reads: CSARGSSVGIDTQYF. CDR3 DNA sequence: TGCAGTGCTAGGGGGAGTAGCGTCGGAATAGATACGCAGTATTTT.

The CDR3 nucleotides read TGTGCCAGCAGAAAACAGGGGATTGGGTATGGCTACACCTTC. Translation: CASRKQGIGYGYTF. This chain links TRBV28 with TRBJ1-2; 7 positions match TRBD1. Germline CDR1 is MDHEN and CDR2 is SYDVKM. The CDR3 is 14 residues long. J was trimmed by 5 bases and V by 6 bases; bases with no gene match: 9.

CDR3 DNA: TGCGCCAGCAGTGAGATGGGGCCCGTAGGAGAGCAGTACTTC. It codes for CASSEMGPVGEQYF. V gene TRBV10-2 combines with J gene TRBJ2-7; D may be TRBD1 (5 bases). Trimming stripped 2 bases from V and 7 bases from J, with 15 bases between. The CDR3 sequence is 14 residues long. Germline values: CDR1 WSHSY, CDR2 SAAADI.